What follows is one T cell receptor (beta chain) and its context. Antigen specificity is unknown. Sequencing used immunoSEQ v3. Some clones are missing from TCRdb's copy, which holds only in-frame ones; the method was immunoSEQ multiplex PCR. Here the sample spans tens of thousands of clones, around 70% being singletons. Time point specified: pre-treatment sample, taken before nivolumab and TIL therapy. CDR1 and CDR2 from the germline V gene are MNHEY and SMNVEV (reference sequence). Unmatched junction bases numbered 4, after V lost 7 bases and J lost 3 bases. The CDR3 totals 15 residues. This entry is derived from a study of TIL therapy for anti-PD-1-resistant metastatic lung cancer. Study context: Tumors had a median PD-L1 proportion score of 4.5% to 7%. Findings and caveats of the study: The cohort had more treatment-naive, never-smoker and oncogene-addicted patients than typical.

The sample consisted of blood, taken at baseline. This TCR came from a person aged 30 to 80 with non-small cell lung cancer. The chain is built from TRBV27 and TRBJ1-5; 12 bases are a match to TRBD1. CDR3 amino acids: CASKGGQGANQPQHF. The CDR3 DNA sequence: TGTGCCAGCAAAGGGGGACAGGGGGCCAATCAGCCCCAGCATTTT.